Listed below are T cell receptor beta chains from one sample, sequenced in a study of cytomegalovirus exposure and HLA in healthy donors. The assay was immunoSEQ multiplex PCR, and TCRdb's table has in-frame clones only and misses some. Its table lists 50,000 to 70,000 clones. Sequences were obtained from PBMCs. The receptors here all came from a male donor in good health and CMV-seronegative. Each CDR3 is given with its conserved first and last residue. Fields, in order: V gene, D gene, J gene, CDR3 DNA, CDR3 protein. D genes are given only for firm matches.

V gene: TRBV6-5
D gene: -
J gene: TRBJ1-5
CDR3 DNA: TGTGCCAGCAGTTACTCGGGAGGAGGTCAGCCCCAGCATTTT
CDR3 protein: CASSYSGGGQPQHF

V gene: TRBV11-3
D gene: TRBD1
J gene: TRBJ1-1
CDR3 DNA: TGTGCCAGCAGCTTCCGACAGGGTGAAGATTTCTTT
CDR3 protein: CASSFRQGEDFF

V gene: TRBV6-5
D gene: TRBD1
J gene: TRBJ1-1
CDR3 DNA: TGTGCCAGCAGTACCGGGACAGGGGGGACTGAAGATTTCTTT
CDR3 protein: CASSTGTGGTEDFF

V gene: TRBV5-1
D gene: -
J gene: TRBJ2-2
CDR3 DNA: TGCGCCAGCAAGTCAGGGGCGGGCGCCGGGGAGCTGTTTTTT
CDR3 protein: CASKSGAGAGELFF

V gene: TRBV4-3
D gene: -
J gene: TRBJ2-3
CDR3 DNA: TGCGCCAGCAGCCAGAATCCCGGGACTCCTAGCACAGATACGCAGTATTTT
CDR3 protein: CASSQNPGTPSTDTQYF

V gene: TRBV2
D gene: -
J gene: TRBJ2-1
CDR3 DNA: TGTGCCAGCAGTGCACAGGGAGACAATGAGCAGTTCTTC
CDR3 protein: CASSAQGDNEQFF

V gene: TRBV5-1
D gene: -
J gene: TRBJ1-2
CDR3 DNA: TGCGCCAGCAGCGTCCCCTCAGGGAAGGATGGCTACACCTTC
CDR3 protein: CASSVPSGKDGYTF

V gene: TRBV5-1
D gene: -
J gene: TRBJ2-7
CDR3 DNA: TGCGCCAGCAGCTGGGGCAGCGGGTCCTACGAGCAGTACTTC
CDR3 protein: CASSWGSGSYEQYF

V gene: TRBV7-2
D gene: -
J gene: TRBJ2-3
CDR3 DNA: TGTGCCAGCAGCCCCGGCACAGATACGCAGTATTTT
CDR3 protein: CASSPGTDTQYF

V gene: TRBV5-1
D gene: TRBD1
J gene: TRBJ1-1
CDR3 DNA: TGCGCCAGCAGCTTGTTAGGGGGCGGACTAAACACTGAAGCTTTCTTT
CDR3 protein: CASSLLGGGLNTEAFF

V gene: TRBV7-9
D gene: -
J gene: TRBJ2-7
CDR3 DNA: TGTGCCAGCAGCTATGGGGGCGGCGAGCAGTACTTC
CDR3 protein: CASSYGGGEQYF

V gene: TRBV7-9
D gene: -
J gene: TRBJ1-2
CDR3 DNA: TGTGCCAGCAGCTTAAACAGGAACTATGGCTACACCTTC
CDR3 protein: CASSLNRNYGYTF

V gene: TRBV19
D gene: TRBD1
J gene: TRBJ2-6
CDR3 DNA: TGTGCCAGTACCGACAGGGGTTCTTCGAGGGCCAACGTCCTGACTTTC
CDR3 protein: CASTDRGSSRANVLTF

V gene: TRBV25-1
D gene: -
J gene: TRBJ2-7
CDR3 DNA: TGTGCCAGCTCTAATGTCCACGAGCAGTACTTC
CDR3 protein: CASSNVHEQYF

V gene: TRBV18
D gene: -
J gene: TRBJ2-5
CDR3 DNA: TGTGCCACTACTGGGACTCAGCAAGAGACCCAGTACTTC
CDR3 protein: CATTGTQQETQYF

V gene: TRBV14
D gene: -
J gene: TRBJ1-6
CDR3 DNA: TGTGCCAGCAGCCAGGACAGACCTAATTCACCCCTCCACTTT
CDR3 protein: CASSQDRPNSPLHF

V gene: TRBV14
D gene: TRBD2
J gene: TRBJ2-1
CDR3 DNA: TGTGCCAGCAGCCAAGATCGTCTAGCGGGCATTTATGAGCAGTTCTTC
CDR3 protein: CASSQDRLAGIYEQFF

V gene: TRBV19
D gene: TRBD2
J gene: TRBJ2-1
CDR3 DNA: TGTGCCACCCAGGGAAGACGAGCGGGAGACAGGAATGAGCAGTTCTTC
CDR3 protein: CATQGRRAGDRNEQFF

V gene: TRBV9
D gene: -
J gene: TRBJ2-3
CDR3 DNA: TGTGCCAGCAGCGTAGACGACAGCCGGAAGGGCGTGCAGTATTTT
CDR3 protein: CASSVDDSRKGVQYF

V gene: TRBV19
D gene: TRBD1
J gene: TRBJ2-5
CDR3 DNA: TGTGCCAGTAGTATGGGAGAGTGGCAGGGGGCCCAGTACTTC
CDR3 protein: CASSMGEWQGAQYF

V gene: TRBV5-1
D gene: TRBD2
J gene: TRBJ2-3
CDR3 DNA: TGCGCCAGCAGCTGGAGGCCTCTAGCGGGGGACCCCACAGATACGCAGTATTTT
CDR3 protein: CASSWRPLAGDPTDTQYF

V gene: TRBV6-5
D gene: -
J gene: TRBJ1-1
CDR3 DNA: TGTGCCAGCAGTTACGGGGGGAGCAACACTGAAGCTTTCTTT
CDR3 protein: CASSYGGSNTEAFF

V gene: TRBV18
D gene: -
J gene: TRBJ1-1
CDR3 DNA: TGTGCCAGCTCACCCAGACAATATCTCACTGAAGCTTTCTTT
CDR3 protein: CASSPRQYLTEAFF

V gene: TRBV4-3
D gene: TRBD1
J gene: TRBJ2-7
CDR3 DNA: TGCGCCAGCAGCCATCTATCCGGACAGGGGTCCTACGAGCAGTACTTC
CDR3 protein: CASSHLSGQGSYEQYF

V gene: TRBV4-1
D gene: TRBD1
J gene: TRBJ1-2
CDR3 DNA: TGCGCCAGCAGCCAAGACACCTTTCCTTGGACAGGCGCTAACTATGGCTACACCTTC
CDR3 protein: CASSQDTFPWTGANYGYTF

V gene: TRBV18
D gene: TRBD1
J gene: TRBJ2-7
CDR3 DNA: TGTGCCAGCCGCGTAGGGACAGGACCCTACGAGCAGTACTTC
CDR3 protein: CASRVGTGPYEQYF

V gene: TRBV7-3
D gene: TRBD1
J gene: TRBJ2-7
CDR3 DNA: TGTGCCAGCAGCCCTGGGGACAGATCCTACGAGCAGTACTTC
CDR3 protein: CASSPGDRSYEQYF

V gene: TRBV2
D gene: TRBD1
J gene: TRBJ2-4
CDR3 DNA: TGTGCCAGCACAGGGGGCGACAGAAACATTCAGTACTTC
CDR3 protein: CASTGGDRNIQYF

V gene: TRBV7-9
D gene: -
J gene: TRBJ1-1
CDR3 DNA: TGTGCCAGCAGCCCCGACGAGGGGGGGAACACTGAAGATTTCTTT
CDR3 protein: CASSPDEGGNTEDFF

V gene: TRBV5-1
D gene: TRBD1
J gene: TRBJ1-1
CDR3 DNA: TGCGCCAGCAGCTCAGACCCGGGACAGGTTGGTACAACTGAAGCTTTCTTT
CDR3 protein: CASSSDPGQVGTTEAFF

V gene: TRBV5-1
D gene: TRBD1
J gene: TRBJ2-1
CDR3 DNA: TGCGCCAGCAGCGGGGACAGGGCCAATGAGCAGTTCTTC
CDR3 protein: CASSGDRANEQFF